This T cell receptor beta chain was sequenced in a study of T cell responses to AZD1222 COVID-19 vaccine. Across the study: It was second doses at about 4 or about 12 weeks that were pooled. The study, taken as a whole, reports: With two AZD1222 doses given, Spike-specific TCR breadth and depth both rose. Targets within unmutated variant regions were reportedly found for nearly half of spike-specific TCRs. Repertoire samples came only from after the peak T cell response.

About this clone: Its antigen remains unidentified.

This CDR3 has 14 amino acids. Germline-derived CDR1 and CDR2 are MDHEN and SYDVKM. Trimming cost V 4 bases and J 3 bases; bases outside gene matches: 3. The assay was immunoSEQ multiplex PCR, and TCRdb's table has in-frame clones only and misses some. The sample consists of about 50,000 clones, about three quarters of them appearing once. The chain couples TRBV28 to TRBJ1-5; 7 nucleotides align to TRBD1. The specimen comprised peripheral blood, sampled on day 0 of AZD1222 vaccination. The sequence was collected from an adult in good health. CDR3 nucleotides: TGTGCCAGCAGTTGGGACAGCCCCAATCAGCCCCAGCATTTT. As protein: CASSWDSPNQPQHF.